The rows below give T cell receptor beta chains drawn from one sample of a study of T-cell reconstitution after alpha-beta-depleted transplantation in children. TCRdb used MiXCR to reprocess the PCR reads, holding one entry per CDR3 protein. The profile shows nearly 250,000 distinct CDR3 sequences, approximately 8% of them singletons. The source was PBMCs, mostly from graft donor cells, collected 180 days after TCRalphabeta/CD19-depleted stem cell transplant. Receptors originate from a male patient younger than 18 who had a stem cell transplant for acute lymphoblastic leukemia, so the T cells may come from the graft donor. Both conserved end residues are part of each CDR3. A D gene is named only where the DNA matches it firmly. For some rows the clone size is stated as once, few or many, or as a class when expanded; others skip it.

TRBD1,TRBV7-2,many,CASRPTGGKDYGYTF
TRBD2,TRBV7-2,many,CASSLTPGGGTDTQYF
TRBD2,TRBV20-1,many,CSARGSGTGELFF
TRBD1,TRBV7-6,many,CASSPRGVDRVFNEQYF
TRBD2,TRBV25-1,many,CASTGTSGRAQNIQYF
TRBD1,TRBV5-1,many,CASSLAGTGAPGELFF
TRBD1,TRBV7-9,-,CASSGGTGENTEAFF
-,TRBV5-5,many,CASSFGINTEAFF
TRBD2,TRBV20-1,many,CSASGTSGRATGELFF
-,TRBV11-2,-,CASSLDLKVGVGSYEQFF
TRBD2,TRBV7-2,many,CASSPSSGGALKTQYF
-,TRBV11-2,many,CASSLGVAKNIQYF
TRBD1,TRBV7-2,many,CASSLETGGFSPLHF
TRBD2,TRBV28,-,CAMGPRLAANTGELFF
TRBD1,TRBV29-1,many,CSGGLYRGRTEAFF
-,TRBV9,many,CASSVVEQGIEQFF
-,TRBV7-2,many,CASSLAHGANYGYTF
-,TRBV12-3/TRBV12-4,many,CASSFGRRGDTGELFF
-,TRBV5-1,many,CASSSSGADTQYF
TRBD1,TRBV5-6,many,CASSLSRGRITTNEKLFF
-,TRBV11-2,-,CASSLQEGLAKNIQYF
-,TRBV19,few,CASSSRLGPPDTQYF
-,TRBV6-1,many,CASNALKAFF
-,TRBV18,-,CASSPRDHSGGGLQETQYF
TRBD2,TRBV2,many,CASRATSGSPGELFF
TRBD1,TRBV20-1,many,CSALERDSQETQYF
-,TRBV7-2,many,CASSPMEELHNYGYTF
TRBD1,TRBV6-1,many,CASRETGGSGNTIYF
TRBD1,TRBV18,many,CASSPPGGQVRTGQFF
TRBD2,TRBV7-9,many,CASSPGTSGLNEQFF
-,TRBV5-1,many,CASSLFSANTEAFF
-,TRBV6-2/TRBV6-3,many,CASSGGSAEAFF
-,TRBV5-1,many,CASSFKGSIYEQYF
-,TRBV12-3/TRBV12-4,few,CASAPSQALNEKLFF
-,TRBV27,many,CASFGGGGELFF
TRBD1,TRBV12-3/TRBV12-4,-,CASRRQGAGAPHNEQFF
TRBD2,TRBV7-2,-,CASSPSSGGSTDTQYF
-,TRBV7-2,many,CASSPRGGFGNEQFF
TRBD2,TRBV5-1,many,CASSSVSGSRHEQYF
-,TRBV7-8,many,CASSPPGVGNQPQHF
-,TRBV6-1,many,CASSLRTSANTGELFF
-,TRBV12-3/TRBV12-4,many,CASSFGKGSNQPQHF
-,TRBV5-1,many,CASSLAGSNTGELFF
-,TRBV20-1,many,CSARGRGSTDTQYF
TRBD1,TRBV7-2,many,CASSSPGGSQPQHF
-,TRBV20-1,many,CSPLPLEWGVSYEQYF
-,TRBV18,-,CASSDPLFGNTIYF
TRBD1,TRBV7-6,many,CASSLPSGGANTGELFF
-,TRBV5-1,many,CASSLEPVVVSTEAFF
-,TRBV7-2,many,CASSFPGDTQYF